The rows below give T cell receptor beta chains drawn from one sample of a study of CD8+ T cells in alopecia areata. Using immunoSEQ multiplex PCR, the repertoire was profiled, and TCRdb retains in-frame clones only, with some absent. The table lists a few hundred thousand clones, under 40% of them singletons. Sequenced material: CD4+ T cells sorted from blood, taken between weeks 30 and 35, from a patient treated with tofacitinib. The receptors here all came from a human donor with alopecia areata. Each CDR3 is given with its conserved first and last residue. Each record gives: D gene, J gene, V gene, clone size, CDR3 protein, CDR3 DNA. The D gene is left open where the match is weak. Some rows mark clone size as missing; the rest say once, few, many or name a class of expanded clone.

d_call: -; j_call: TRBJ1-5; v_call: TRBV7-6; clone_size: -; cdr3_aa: CASSDSGPGNQPQHF; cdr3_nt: TGTGCCAGCAGCGATAGCGGTCCTGGCAATCAGCCCCAGCATTTT
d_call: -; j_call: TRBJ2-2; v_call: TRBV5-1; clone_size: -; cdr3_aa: CASSLVAGMFTGELFF; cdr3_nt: TGCGCCAGCAGCTTGGTTGCAGGAATGTTCACCGGGGAGCTGTTTTTT
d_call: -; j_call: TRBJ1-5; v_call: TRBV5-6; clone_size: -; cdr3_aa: CASSLFQDGYNQPQHF; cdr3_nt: TGTGCCAGCAGCTTGTTCCAGGACGGTTACAATCAGCCCCAGCATTTT
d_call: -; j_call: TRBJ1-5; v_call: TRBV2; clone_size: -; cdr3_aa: CASRIEGGQPQHF; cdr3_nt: TGTGCCAGCCGCATCGAGGGAGGTCAGCCCCAGCATTTT
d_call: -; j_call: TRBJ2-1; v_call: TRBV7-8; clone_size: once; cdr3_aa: CASSHDVLGNEQFF; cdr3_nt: TGTGCCAGCAGCCACGACGTCTTGGGGAATGAGCAGTTCTTC
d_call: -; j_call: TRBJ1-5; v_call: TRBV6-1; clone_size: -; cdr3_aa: CASSLQGSNQPQHF; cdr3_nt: TGTGCCAGCAGTCTTCAGGGAAGCAATCAGCCCCAGCATTTT
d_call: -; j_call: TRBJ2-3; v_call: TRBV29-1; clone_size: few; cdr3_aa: CSVTEAADTQYF; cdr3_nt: TGCAGCGTTACCGAAGCGGCAGATACGCAGTATTTT
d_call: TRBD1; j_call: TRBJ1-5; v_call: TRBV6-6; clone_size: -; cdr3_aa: CASRTGTQPQHF; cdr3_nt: TGTGCCAGCAGGACAGGGACTCAGCCCCAGCATTTT
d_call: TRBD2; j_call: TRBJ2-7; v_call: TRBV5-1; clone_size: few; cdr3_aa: CASSSRLAGGYEQYF; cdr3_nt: TGCGCCAGCAGCTCCCGACTAGCGGGGGGTTACGAGCAGTACTTC
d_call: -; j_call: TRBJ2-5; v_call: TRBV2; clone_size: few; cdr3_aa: CASTSRTKYQETQYF; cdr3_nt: TGTGCCAGCACCTCTCGGACTAAGTACCAAGAGACCCAGTACTTC
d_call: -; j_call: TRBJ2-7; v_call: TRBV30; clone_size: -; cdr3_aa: CAWTTGNSYEQYF; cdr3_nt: TGTGCCTGGACGACTGGTAACTCCTACGAGCAGTACTTC
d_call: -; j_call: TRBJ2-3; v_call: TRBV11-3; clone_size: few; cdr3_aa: CASSLLATDTQYF; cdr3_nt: TGTGCCAGCAGCTTACTAGCAACAGATACGCAGTATTTT
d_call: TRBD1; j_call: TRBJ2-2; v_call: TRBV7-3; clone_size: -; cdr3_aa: CASSSGGTGELFF; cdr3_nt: TGTGCCAGCAGCTCAGGGGGCACCGGGGAGCTGTTTTTT
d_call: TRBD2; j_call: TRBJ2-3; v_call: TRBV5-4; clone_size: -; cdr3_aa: CASSAWTSGTTDTQYF; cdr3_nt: TGTGCCAGCAGCGCCTGGACTAGCGGGACCACAGATACGCAGTATTTT
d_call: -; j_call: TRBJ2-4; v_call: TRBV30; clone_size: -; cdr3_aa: CAWSPLGVGNIQYF; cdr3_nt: TGTGCCTGGAGTCCGCTGGGTGTCGGAAACATTCAGTACTTC
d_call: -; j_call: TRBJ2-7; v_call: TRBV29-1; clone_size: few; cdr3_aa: CSAGGGQADEQYF; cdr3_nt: TGCAGCGCCGGAGGGGGGCAGGCAGACGAGCAGTACTTC
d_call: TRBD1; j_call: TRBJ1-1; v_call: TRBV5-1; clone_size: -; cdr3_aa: CASSTLTGSTEAFF; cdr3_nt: TGCGCCAGCAGCACCTTGACAGGGAGCACTGAAGCTTTCTTT
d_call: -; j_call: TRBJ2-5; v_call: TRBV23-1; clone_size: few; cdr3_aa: CASSQLQQGWVYF; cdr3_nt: TGCGCCAGCAGTCAACTCCAACAGGGATGGGTGTACTTC
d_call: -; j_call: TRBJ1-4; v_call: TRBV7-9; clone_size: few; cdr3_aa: CASSPGEKLFF; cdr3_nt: TGTGCCAGCAGCCCCGGGGAAAAACTGTTTTTT
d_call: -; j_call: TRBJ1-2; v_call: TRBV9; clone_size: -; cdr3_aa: CASSVRDDSPKVTF; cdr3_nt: TGTGCCAGCAGCGTCCGGGACGACTCTCCGAAGGTCACCTTC
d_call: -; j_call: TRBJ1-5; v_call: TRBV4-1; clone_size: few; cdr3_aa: CASSQEWALAGQPQHF; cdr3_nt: TGCGCCAGCAGCCAAGAGTGGGCATTAGCTGGTCAGCCCCAGCATTTT
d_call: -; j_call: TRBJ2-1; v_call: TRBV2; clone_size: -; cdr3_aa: CASSEIGAGLRDEQFF; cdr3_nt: TGTGCCAGCAGTGAAATCGGGGCGGGCCTTAGGGATGAGCAGTTCTTC
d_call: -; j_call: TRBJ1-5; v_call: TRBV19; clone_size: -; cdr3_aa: CASIQGSGNQPQHF; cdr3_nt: TGTGCCAGTATCCAGGGATCGGGCAATCAGCCCCAGCATTTT
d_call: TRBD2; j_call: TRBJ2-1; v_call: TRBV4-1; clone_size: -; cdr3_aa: CASSLGLAVDNEQFF; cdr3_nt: TGCGCCAGCAGCCTCGGACTAGCTGTCGACAATGAGCAGTTCTTC
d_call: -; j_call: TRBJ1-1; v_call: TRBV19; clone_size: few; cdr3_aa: CASSKGHRTEAFF; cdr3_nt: TGTGCCAGTAGTAAGGGACACCGCACTGAAGCTTTCTTT
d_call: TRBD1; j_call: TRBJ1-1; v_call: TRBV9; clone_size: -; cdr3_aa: CASSALDRGRTEAFF; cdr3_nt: TGTGCCAGCAGCGCGTTAGACAGGGGGCGAACTGAAGCTTTCTTT